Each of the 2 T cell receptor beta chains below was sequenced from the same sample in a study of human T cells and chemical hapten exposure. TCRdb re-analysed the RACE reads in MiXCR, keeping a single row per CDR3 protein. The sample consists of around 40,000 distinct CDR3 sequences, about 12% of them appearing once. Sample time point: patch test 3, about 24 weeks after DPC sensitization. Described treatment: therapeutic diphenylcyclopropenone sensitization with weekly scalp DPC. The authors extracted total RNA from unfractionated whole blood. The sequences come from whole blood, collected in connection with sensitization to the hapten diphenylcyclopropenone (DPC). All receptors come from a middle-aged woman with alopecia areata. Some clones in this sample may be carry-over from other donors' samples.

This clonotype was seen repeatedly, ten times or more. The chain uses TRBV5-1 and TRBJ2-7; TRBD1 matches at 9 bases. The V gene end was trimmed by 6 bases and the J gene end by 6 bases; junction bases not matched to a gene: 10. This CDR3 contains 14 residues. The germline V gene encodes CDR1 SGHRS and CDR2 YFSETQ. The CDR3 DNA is TGCGCCAGCATGCCCACAGGGGGCTCGCTCGAGCAGTACTTC. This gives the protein CASMPTGGSLEQYF.

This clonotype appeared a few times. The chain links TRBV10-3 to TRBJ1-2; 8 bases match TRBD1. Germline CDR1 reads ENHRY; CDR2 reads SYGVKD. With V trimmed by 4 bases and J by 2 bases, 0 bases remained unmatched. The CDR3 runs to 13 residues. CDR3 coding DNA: TGTGCCATCAGTGGGACAGGGAACTATGGCTACACCTTC. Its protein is CAISGTGNYGYTF.